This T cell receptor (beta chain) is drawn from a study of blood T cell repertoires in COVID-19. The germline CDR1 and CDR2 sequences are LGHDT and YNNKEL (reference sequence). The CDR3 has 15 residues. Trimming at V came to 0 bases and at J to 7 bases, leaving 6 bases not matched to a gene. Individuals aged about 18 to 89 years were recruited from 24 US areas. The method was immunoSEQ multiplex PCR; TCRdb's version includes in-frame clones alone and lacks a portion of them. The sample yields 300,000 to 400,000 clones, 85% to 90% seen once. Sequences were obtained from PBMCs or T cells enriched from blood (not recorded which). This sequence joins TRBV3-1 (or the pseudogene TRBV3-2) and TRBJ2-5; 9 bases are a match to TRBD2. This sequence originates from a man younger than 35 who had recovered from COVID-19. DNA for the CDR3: TGTGCCAGCAGCCAAGACTCTAGCGGGGCCGCGACCCAGTACTTC. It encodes CASSQDSSGAATQYF.